This is a list of T cell receptor beta chains from one sample in a study of T-cell reconstitution after alpha-beta-depleted transplantation in children. TCRdb independently ran MiXCR on the PCR reads; one entry per CDR3 protein. Of 780,000 or so distinct CDR3 sequences listed, approximately 15% were seen once; the top ten hold roughly 5%. The material sequenced was PBMCs, mostly from graft donor cells, taken 360 days after TCRalphabeta/CD19-depleted stem cell transplant. These receptors all come from a male patient between 10 and 17 years old who had a stem cell transplant for acute lymphoblastic leukemia, so the T cells may come from the graft donor. The CDR3 runs from the conserved cysteine through the conserved F or W. Fields, in order: J gene, V gene, D gene, clone size, CDR3 DNA, CDR3 protein. A D gene is named only where the DNA matches it firmly. Clone size is given for some rows only: seen once, a few or many times, or a class if the clone is expanded.

J: TRBJ2-1; V: TRBV6-1; D: .; size: few; DNA: TGTGCCAGCAGTGAGATGTGGAGCTCCTACAATGAGCAGTTCTTC; CDR3: CASSEMWSSYNEQFF
J: TRBJ2-7; V: TRBV25-1; D: .; size: few; DNA: TGTGCCAGCACTGAGGCAGGGATCTATAAGAGCGAGCAGTACTTC; CDR3: CASTEAGIYKSEQYF
J: TRBJ1-1; V: TRBV12-3/TRBV12-4; D: .; size: few; DNA: TGTGCCAGCAGTTTAAGGGTTAATAGGGCTGAAGCTTTCTTT; CDR3: CASSLRVNRAEAFF
J: TRBJ2-3; V: TRBV12-3/TRBV12-4; D: TRBD2; size: .; DNA: TGTGCCAGCAGTTTAATGGCGGGAGGCCCGAAGGATACGCAGTATTTT; CDR3: CASSLMAGGPKDTQYF
J: TRBJ2-7; V: TRBV19; D: .; size: .; DNA: TGTGCCAGTAGTATGATTACAGGGTACGAGCAGTACTTC; CDR3: CASSMITGYEQYF
J: TRBJ1-5; V: TRBV12-3/TRBV12-4; D: .; size: .; DNA: TGTGCCAGCGGCCGCTCGGAGATTAGCAATCAGCCCCAGCATTTT; CDR3: CASGRSEISNQPQHF
J: TRBJ2-2; V: TRBV2; D: TRBD2; size: .; DNA: TGTGCCAGCACCGGGACTAGCGGGAATTTGATTGGCGCCCCCGGGGAGCTGTTTTTT; CDR3: CASTGTSGNLIGAPGELFF
J: TRBJ2-5; V: TRBV5-1; D: .; size: many; DNA: TGCGCCAGCAGCCTTGACCAACAAGAGACCCAGTACTTC; CDR3: CASSLDQQETQYF
J: TRBJ2-1; V: TRBV12-3/TRBV12-4; D: TRBD2; size: few; DNA: TGTGCCAGCAGTTTAAAAGCGGGGCCTCCGGGGAATGAGCAGTTCTTC; CDR3: CASSLKAGPPGNEQFF
J: TRBJ1-1; V: TRBV19; D: TRBD1; size: many; DNA: TGTGCCACCAAAGACAGGGCGGTCAGCACTGAAGCTTTCTTT; CDR3: CATKDRAVSTEAFF
J: TRBJ2-7; V: TRBV19; D: .; size: .; DNA: TGTGCCAGTAGTCCGGGACCGGTAACCTACGAGCAGTACTTC; CDR3: CASSPGPVTYEQYF
J: TRBJ2-7; V: TRBV4-1; D: .; size: few; DNA: TGCGCCAGCAGGGGTGGGTTCGAGCAGTACTTC; CDR3: CASRGGFEQYF
J: TRBJ2-2; V: TRBV7-9; D: .; size: .; DNA: TGTGCCAGCAGCATTCCCGGAATGGGGACCGGGGAGCTGTTTTTT; CDR3: CASSIPGMGTGELFF
J: TRBJ2-7; V: TRBV7-2; D: .; size: few; DNA: TGTGCCAGCAGCTTGCGTACGGGGGCGTTGGACGAGCAGTACTTC; CDR3: CASSLRTGALDEQYF
J: TRBJ2-5; V: TRBV5-6; D: TRBD2; size: few; DNA: TGTGCCAGCAGCTTAAGGACTAGCGGGAGACCCCGAGAGACCCAGTACTTC; CDR3: CASSLRTSGRPRETQYF
J: TRBJ2-7; V: TRBV5-1; D: .; size: .; DNA: TGCGCCAGCAGCTTGGTCGAGGGGAGGGAGCAGTACTTC; CDR3: CASSLVEGREQYF
J: TRBJ1-2; V: TRBV6-5; D: .; size: .; DNA: TGTGCCAGCAGTTACTCGGGCAGGGGAGACTATGGCTACACCTTC; CDR3: CASSYSGRGDYGYTF
J: TRBJ2-2; V: TRBV11-2; D: TRBD2; size: .; DNA: TGTGCCAGCAGCCCAGCGGGGTTCGCGAACACCGGGGAGCTGTTTTTT; CDR3: CASSPAGFANTGELFF
J: TRBJ2-7; V: TRBV12-3/TRBV12-4; D: TRBD2; size: few; DNA: TGTGCCAGCAAAATGACTAGCGGTATCTACGAGCAGTACTTC; CDR3: CASKMTSGIYEQYF
J: TRBJ1-1; V: TRBV12-3/TRBV12-4; D: .; size: many; DNA: TGTGCCAGCAGCCTGACACAGAACACTGAAGCTTTCTTT; CDR3: CASSLTQNTEAFF
J: TRBJ2-1; V: TRBV7-3; D: .; size: .; DNA: TGTGCCAGCAGCTTGACGCTCGGAAGACAATTCTTC; CDR3: CASSLTLGRQFF
J: TRBJ2-7; V: TRBV27; D: .; size: .; DNA: TGTGCCAGCAGTTTAACGGGGATTTCGTATGTCTACGAGCAGTACTTC; CDR3: CASSLTGISYVYEQYF
J: TRBJ2-5; V: TRBV5-1; D: .; size: .; DNA: TGCGCCAGCAGTCCGGAGGGGGATCAAGAGACCCAGTACTTC; CDR3: CASSPEGDQETQYF
J: TRBJ2-6; V: TRBV5-1; D: .; size: few; DNA: TGCGCCAGCAGCTTTAAAGGGTTGCCCAACTCTGGGGCCAACGTCCTGACTTTC; CDR3: CASSFKGLPNSGANVLTF
J: TRBJ2-7; V: TRBV27; D: TRBD1; size: .; DNA: TGTGCCAGCAATCCGGGACAGGGGAGGTACGAGCAGTACTTC; CDR3: CASNPGQGRYEQYF
J: TRBJ2-4; V: TRBV15; D: TRBD1; size: .; DNA: TGTGCCACTTCAGTCGGGGCAGGGGGAGCCAAAAACATTCAGTACTTC; CDR3: CATSVGAGGAKNIQYF
J: TRBJ2-7; V: TRBV7-9; D: .; size: few; DNA: TGTGCCAGCAGCTTATCGGGGCTCTACGAGCAGTACTTC; CDR3: CASSLSGLYEQYF
J: TRBJ1-2; V: TRBV25-1; D: .; size: .; DNA: TGTGCCAGCAGTGTTGGAGGGGCGCGGGACTATGGCTACACCTTC; CDR3: CASSVGGARDYGYTF
J: TRBJ2-1; V: TRBV20-1; D: .; size: many; DNA: TGCAGTGCAGTTTGGGTGGACTACAATGAGCAGTTCTTC; CDR3: CSAVWVDYNEQFF
J: TRBJ2-7; V: TRBV2; D: .; size: few; DNA: TGTGCCAGCAGTGCGCGAGACGGGCAGTACTTC; CDR3: CASSARDGQYF
J: TRBJ2-3; V: TRBV6-5; D: .; size: many; DNA: TGTGCCAGCAGTTACTCGGGGGATACGCAGTATTTT; CDR3: CASSYSGDTQYF
J: TRBJ2-7; V: TRBV7-6; D: TRBD2; size: .; DNA: TGTGCCAGCAGCTCAGGACTAGCGGCGGGTCCGAGCTCCTACGAGCAGTACTTC; CDR3: CASSSGLAAGPSSYEQYF
J: TRBJ2-3; V: TRBV6-5; D: .; size: few; DNA: TGTGCCAGCAGTTACGGCAGGAGAAGGTGGACGCAGTATTTT; CDR3: CASSYGRRRWTQYF
J: TRBJ2-5; V: TRBV25-1; D: TRBD1; size: many; DNA: TGTGCCAGCAACCTGAGGGGGCGGGAGACCCAGTACTTC; CDR3: CASNLRGRETQYF
J: TRBJ2-7; V: TRBV7-9; D: .; size: few; DNA: TGTGCCAGCAGCTTTGGTCTGGTCCGGGACGGGGTCTACGAGCAGTACTTC; CDR3: CASSFGLVRDGVYEQYF
J: TRBJ2-7; V: TRBV4-2; D: .; size: few; DNA: TGTGCCAGCAGCCAAGATAGAGGACACGCCTACTACGAGCAGTACTTC; CDR3: CASSQDRGHAYYEQYF
J: TRBJ2-1; V: TRBV7-9; D: .; size: many; DNA: TGTGCCAGCAGCTCAAGCGAGCAGTTCTTC; CDR3: CASSSSEQFF
J: TRBJ2-7; V: TRBV20-1; D: TRBD1; size: .; DNA: TGCAGTGCCCTCCCAACCCCGGGACAGGACCTTGGCTACGAGCAGTACTTC; CDR3: CSALPTPGQDLGYEQYF
J: TRBJ2-7; V: TRBV11-2; D: .; size: few; DNA: TGTGCCAGCAGCGGCAGGGGCGAGCAGTACTTC; CDR3: CASSGRGEQYF
J: TRBJ2-1; V: TRBV27; D: TRBD2; size: few; DNA: TGTGCCAGCAGTTTCGGGACTAGGCCCTACAATGAGCAGTTCTTC; CDR3: CASSFGTRPYNEQFF
J: TRBJ2-5; V: TRBV28; D: .; size: few; DNA: TGTGCCAGCAGTTTGGCACTATCCAGAGAGACCCAGTACTTC; CDR3: CASSLALSRETQYF